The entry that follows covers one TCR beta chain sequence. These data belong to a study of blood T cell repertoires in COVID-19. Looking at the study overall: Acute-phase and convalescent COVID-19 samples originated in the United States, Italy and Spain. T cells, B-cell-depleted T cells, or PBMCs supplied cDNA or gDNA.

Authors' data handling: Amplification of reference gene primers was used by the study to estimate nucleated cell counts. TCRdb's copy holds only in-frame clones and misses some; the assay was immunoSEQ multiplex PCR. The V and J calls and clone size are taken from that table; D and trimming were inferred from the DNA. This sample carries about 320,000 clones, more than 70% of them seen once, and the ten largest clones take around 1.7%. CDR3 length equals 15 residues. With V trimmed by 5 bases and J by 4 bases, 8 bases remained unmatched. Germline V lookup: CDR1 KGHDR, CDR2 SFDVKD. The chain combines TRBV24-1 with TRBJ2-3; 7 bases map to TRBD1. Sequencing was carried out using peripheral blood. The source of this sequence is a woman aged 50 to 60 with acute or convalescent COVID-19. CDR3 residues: CATSGDRVVADTQYF. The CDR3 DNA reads TGTGCCACCAGTGGTGACAGGGTAGTGGCAGATACGCAGTATTTT.